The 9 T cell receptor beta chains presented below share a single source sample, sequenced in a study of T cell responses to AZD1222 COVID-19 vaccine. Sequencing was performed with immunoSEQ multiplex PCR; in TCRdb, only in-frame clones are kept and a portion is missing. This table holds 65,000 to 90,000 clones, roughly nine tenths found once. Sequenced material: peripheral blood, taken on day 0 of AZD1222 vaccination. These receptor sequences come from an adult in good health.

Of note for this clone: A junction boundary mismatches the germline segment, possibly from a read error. CDR3 bases: TGTGCCAGCAGTGAGTCAAGCAGTCAGCCCCAGCATTTT. Translating gives CASSESSSQPQHF. The rearrangement links TRBV6-4 to TRBJ1-5; the D is unclear. CDR1 and CDR2 (germline): MRHNA, SNTAGT. CDR3 length: 13 amino acids.

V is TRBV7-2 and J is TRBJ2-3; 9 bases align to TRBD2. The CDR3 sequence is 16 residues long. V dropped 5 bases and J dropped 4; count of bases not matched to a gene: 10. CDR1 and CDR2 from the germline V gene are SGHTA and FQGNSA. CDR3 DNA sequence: TGTGCCAGCAGCGTTAGAGAGCGGGGGGTCGCAGATACGCAGTATTTT. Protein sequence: CASSVRERGVADTQYF.

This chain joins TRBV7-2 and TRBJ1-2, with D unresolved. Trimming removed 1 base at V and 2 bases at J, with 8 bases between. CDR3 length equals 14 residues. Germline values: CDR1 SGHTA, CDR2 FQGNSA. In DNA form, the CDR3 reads TGTGCCAGCAGCTTAGGTCAGCCAAACTATGGCTACACCTTC. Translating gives CASSLGQPNYGYTF.

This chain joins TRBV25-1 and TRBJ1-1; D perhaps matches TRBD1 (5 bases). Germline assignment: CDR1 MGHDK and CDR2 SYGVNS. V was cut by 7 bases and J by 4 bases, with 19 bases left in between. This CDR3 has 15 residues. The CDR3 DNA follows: TGTGCCAGCATCCCCTTGGGCGGTGGGGGCACTGAAGCTTTCTTT. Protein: CASIPLGGGGTEAFF.

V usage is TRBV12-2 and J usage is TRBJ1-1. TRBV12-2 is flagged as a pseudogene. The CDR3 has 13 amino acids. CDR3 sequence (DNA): TGTGCAAGTCGCTTAGCGCGGGGCACTGAAGCTTTCTTT. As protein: CASRLARGTEAFF.

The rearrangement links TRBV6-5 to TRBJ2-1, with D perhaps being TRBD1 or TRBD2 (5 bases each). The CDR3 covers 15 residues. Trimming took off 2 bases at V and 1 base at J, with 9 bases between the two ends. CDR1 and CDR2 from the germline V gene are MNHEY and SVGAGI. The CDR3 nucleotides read TGTGCCAGCAGTTACAGGTGGGGGTCCTACAATGAGCAGTTCTTC. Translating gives CASSYRWGSYNEQFF.

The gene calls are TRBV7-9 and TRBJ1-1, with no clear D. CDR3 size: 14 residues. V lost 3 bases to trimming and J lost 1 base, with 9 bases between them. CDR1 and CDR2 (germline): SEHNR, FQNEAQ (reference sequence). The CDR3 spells CASSFKGENTEAFF. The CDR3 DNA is TGTGCCAGCAGCTTCAAGGGTGAGAACACTGAAGCTTTCTTT.

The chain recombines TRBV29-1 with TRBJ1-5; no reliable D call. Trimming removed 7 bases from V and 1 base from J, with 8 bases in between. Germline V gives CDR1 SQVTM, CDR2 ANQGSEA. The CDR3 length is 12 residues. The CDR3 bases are TGCAGCGCCGCGGACAGCAATCAGCCCCAGCATTTT. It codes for CSAADSNQPQHF.

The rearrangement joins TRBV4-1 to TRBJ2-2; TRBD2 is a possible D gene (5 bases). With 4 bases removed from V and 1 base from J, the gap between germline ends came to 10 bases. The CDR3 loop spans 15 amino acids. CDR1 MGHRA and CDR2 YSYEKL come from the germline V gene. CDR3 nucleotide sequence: TGCGCCAGCAGCCGAGCGGAGCTGAACACCGGGGAGCTGTTTTTT. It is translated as CASSRAELNTGELFF.